This T cell receptor (beta chain) was observed in a study of early T cells in non-severe SARS-CoV-2 infection. Across the whole study: Sequencing of bulk RNA from unsorted whole blood was done, without chain pairing.

The CDR3 runs to 16 residues. The germline V and J ends were trimmed by 6 bases and 4 bases, with 21 bases remaining between them. Germline assignment: CDR1 LNHDA and CDR2 SQIVND (reference sequence). TCRdb analysed the 5' RACE reads with MiXCR anew, one entry per CDR3 protein. The data contain about 130,000 distinct CDR3 sequences, 15% of them singletons. This TCR was recovered from an adult who was a healthcare worker with PCR-confirmed SARS-CoV-2 infection or an uninfected control (not recorded which). V and J are TRBV19 and TRBJ1-2, with D possibly matching TRBD1 (5 bases). Material: whole blood. The CDR3 DNA follows: TGTGCCAGTAGGGAGCTCTCGCGGGGACCCTCCTATGGCTACACCTTC. This encodes CASRELSRGPSYGYTF.